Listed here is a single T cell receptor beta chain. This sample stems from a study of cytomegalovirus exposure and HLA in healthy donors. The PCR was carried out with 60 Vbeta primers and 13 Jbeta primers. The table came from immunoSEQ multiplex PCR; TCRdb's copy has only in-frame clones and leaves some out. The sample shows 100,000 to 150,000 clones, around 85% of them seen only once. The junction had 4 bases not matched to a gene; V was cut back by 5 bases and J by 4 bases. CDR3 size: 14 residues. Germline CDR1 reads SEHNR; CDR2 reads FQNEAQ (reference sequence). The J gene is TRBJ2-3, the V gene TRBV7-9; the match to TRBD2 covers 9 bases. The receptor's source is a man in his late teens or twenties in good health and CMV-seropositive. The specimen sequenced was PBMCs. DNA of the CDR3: TGTGCCAGCAGCGCTAGCGGGGCAGCAGATACGCAGTATTTT. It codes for CASSASGAADTQYF. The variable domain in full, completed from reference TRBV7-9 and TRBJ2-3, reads DTGVSQNPRHKITKRGQNVTFRCDPISEHNRLYWYRQTLGQGPEFLTYFQNEAQLEKSRLLSDRFSAERPKGSFSTLEIQRTEQGDSAMYLCASSASGAADTQYFGPGTRLTVL.